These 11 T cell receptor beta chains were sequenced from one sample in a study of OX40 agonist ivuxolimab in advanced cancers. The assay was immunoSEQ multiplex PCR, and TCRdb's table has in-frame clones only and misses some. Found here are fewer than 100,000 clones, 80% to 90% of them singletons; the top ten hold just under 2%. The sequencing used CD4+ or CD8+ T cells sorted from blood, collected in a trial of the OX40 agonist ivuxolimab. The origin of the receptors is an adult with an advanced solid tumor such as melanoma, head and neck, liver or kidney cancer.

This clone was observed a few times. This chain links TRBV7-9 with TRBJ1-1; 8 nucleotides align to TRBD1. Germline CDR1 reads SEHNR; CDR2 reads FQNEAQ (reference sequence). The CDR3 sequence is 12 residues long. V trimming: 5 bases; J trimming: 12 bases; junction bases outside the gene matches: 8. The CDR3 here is CASSPPGGTSFF. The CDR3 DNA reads TGTGCCAGCAGCCCCCCAGGGGGCACGTCTTTCTTT.

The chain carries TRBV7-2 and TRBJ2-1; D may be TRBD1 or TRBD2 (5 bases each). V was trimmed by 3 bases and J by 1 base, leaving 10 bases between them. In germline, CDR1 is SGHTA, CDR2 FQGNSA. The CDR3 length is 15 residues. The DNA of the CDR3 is TGTGCCAGCAGCTTGGGGGACGGATCCTACAATGAGCAGTTCTTC. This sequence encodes CASSLGDGSYNEQFF.

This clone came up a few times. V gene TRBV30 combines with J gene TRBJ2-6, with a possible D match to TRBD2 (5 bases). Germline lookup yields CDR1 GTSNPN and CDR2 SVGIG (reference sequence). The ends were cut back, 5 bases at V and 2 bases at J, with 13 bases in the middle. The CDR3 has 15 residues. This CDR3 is CAWGLGVPGANVLTF. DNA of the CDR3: TGTGCCTGGGGCTTGGGAGTACCTGGGGCCAACGTCCTGACTTTC.

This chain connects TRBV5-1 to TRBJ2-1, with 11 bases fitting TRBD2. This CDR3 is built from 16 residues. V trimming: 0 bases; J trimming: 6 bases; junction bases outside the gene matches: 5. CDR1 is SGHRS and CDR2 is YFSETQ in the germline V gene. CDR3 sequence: CASSLDIAGGPNEQFF. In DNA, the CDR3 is TGCGCCAGCAGCTTGGATATAGCGGGGGGGCCCAATGAGCAGTTCTTC.

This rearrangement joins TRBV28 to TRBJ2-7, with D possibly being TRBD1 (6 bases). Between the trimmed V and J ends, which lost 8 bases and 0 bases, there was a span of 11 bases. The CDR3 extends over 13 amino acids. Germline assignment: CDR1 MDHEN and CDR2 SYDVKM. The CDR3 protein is CASRDTSSYEQYF. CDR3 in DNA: TGTGCCAGCCGGGACACCAGCTCCTACGAGCAGTACTTC.

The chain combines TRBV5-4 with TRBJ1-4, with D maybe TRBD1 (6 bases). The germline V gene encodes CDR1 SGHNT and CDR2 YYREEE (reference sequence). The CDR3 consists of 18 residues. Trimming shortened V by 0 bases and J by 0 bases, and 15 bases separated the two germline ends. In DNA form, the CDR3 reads TGTGCCAGCAGCTTGGGGGGGCATGTAGCGGCAACTAATGAAAAACTGTTTTTT. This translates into CASSLGGHVAATNEKLFF.

The CDR3 loop reads CASSFSEYQPQHF. In DNA, the CDR3 is TGTGCCAGCAGCTTCTCCGAATATCAGCCCCAGCATTTT. The V and J genes are TRBV7-2 and TRBJ1-5; D ambiguous. Germline CDR1 SGHTA, CDR2 FQGNSA. Trimming took 3 bases from V and 5 from J, leaving 8 bases between them. CDR3 length: 13 amino acids.

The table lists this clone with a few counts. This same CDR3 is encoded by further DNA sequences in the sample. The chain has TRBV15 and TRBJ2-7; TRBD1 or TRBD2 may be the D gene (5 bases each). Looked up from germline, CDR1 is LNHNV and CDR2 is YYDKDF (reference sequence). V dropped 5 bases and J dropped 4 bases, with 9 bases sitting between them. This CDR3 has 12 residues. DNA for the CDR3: TGTGCCACCAGCCCGGGGCTGTACGAGCAGTACTTC. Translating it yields CATSPGLYEQYF.

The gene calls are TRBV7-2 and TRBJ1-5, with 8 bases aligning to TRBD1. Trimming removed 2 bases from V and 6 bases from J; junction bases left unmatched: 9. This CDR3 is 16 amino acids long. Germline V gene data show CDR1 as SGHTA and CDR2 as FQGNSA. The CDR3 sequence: CASSLKAGGDPQPQHF. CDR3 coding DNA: TGTGCCAGCAGCTTAAAGGCAGGGGGCGACCCTCAGCCCCAGCATTTT.

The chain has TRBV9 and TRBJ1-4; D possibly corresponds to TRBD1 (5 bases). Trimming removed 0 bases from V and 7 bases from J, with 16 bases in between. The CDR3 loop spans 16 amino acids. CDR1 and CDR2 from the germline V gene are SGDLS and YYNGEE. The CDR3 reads CASSVGRAGMGEKLFF. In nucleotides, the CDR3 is TGTGCCAGCAGCGTAGGGAGGGCAGGGATGGGTGAAAAACTGTTTTTT.

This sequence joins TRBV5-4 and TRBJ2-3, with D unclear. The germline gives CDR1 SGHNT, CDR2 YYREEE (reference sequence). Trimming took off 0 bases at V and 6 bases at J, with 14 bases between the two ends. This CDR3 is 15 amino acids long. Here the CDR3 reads CASSLAMGKRDTQYF. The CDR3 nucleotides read TGTGCCAGCAGCTTGGCCATGGGGAAAAGGGATACGCAGTATTTT.